This TCR beta chain was recovered during a study of pediatric ulcerative colitis. Here immunoSEQ multiplex PCR was the method, and the copy in TCRdb shows in-frame clones only, minus some. The sample includes some 35,000 clones, about 81% of them seen just once. This CDR3 contains 14 residues. The V and J ends lost 5 bases and 5 bases respectively, with 14 bases between them. Germline lookup yields CDR1 LGHNA and CDR2 YNFKEQ. The rectum was sampled with one to two pinch biopsies at colonoscopy. Sequencing was done on a sample of gut tissue. The TCR was taken from a boy younger than 18 with mild ulcerative colitis. The chain has TRBV4-2 and TRBJ2-3, with D perhaps matching TRBD2 (7 bases). The CDR3 nucleotides are TGTGCCAGCAGCATGAGGGGGGGCTTAGATACGCAGTATTTT. It yields the protein CASSMRGGLDTQYF.